These 19 T cell receptor beta chains came from one sample sequenced in a study of shared clonotypes between healthy human individuals. Generated by immunoSEQ multiplex PCR, the TCRdb table keeps only in-frame clones and is missing some. Among around 1.9 million clones listed, 85% to 95% were seen once. Naive CD8 cells comprised CD45RO-negative, CCR7-positively selected cells, excluding terminally differentiated effector memory CD45RA+ cells. The material sequenced was naive CD8+ T cells from PBMCs. The receptors shown here come from a man aged 18 to 30 in good health. Some clones in this sample may be carry-over from other donors' samples.

The rearrangement links TRBV27 to TRBJ2-3, with D possibly being TRBD2 (6 bases). V shed 7 bases and J shed 6 bases, with 14 bases lying between them. The CDR3 spans 13 residues. Germline V gene lookup returns CDR1 MNHEY and CDR2 SMNVEV (reference sequence). DNA of the CDR3: TGTGCCAGCACTGACCGGGCGGGGGATACGCAGTATTTT. This codes for CASTDRAGDTQYF.

V usage is TRBV27 and J usage is TRBJ2-5; 13 positions agree with TRBD2. J lost 2 bases, V lost 2 bases, and 5 bases had no gene match. Germline CDR1 and CDR2: MNHEY and SMNVEV (reference sequence). The length of the CDR3 is 17 residues. CDR3 sequence (DNA): TGTGCCAGCAGTTTACGGGGACTAGCGGGACCACAAGAGACCCAGTACTTC. Amino acid sequence: CASSLRGLAGPQETQYF.

V gene TRBV4-1 combines with J gene TRBJ2-7; D remains ambiguous. Germline V CDR1 and CDR2: MGHRA, YSYEKL. The CDR3 sequence is 15 residues long. Trimming shortened V by 0 bases and J by 3 bases, and 12 bases separated the two germline ends. The CDR3 loop is CASSQEKSAYYEQYF. The CDR3 DNA sequence: TGCGCCAGCAGCCAAGAAAAGAGCGCTTACTACGAGCAGTACTTC.

Remarks on this clone: Other DNA sequences in the same sample also yield this CDR3. The chain uses TRBV5-6 and TRBJ2-7; D may correspond to TRBD1 or TRBD2 (5 bases each). The germline V gene encodes CDR1 SGHDT and CDR2 YYEEEE. With 4 bases removed from V and 1 base from J, the gap between germline ends came to 18 bases. CDR3 length: 16 amino acids. The chain's CDR3 is CASSPGGQGASYEQYF. The CDR3 nucleotides read TGTGCCAGCAGCCCTGGGGGTCAGGGCGCATCCTACGAGCAGTACTTC.

This rearrangement joins TRBV6-5 to TRBJ2-3; TRBD1 or TRBD2 may be the D gene (5 bases each). CDR1 MNHEY and CDR2 SVGAGI come from the germline V gene. Trimming pared 7 bases from V and 2 bases from J, leaving 13 bases between. CDR3 size: 14 residues. As DNA, the CDR3 is TGTGCCAGCACGCCAGGGACCCTCACAGATACGCAGTATTTT. Amino acids: CASTPGTLTDTQYF.

Worth noting for this clone: Other nucleotide sequences from this sample produce the same CDR3. The chain is built from TRBV28 and TRBJ1-6; no reliable D call. Trimming pared 5 bases from V and 9 bases from J, leaving 5 bases between. The CDR3 totals 11 residues. Germline loops: CDR1 MDHEN, CDR2 SYDVKM. In DNA form, the CDR3 reads TGTGCCAGCAGTGGAGGTTCACCCCTCCACTTT. It codes for CASSGGSPLHF.

Of note for this clone: The same CDR3 can be traced to other DNA sequences in this sample. V and J are TRBV27 and TRBJ2-7, with D perhaps TRBD1 or TRBD2 (6 bases each). The CDR3 length is 14 residues. V was clipped by 0 bases and J by 3 bases, with 9 bases between them. From germline, CDR1 is MNHEY and CDR2 SMNVEV (reference sequence). CDR3: CASSLSRGHYEQYF. The CDR3 DNA sequence: TGTGCCAGCAGTTTATCTCGGGGGCACTACGAGCAGTACTTC.

The table lists this clone with a count of one. The genes are TRBV28 and TRBJ1-2, with 8 bases fitting TRBD1. This CDR3 has 14 residues. The V and J ends lost 2 bases and 3 bases, in that order; junction bases with no gene match: 2. CDR1 is MDHEN, CDR2 SYDVKM, per germline. CDR3 sequence (DNA): TGTGCCAGCAGTTTACTCAGGGGGCACTATGGCTACACCTTC. Translated, it gives CASSLLRGHYGYTF.

The chain links TRBV2 to TRBJ2-1; 15 bases are shared with TRBD2. Germline trimming cut 10 bases from V and 4 bases from J; bases unmatched to any gene: 14. There are 18 residues in the CDR3. The V gene's germline CDR1 is SNHLY and CDR2 FYNNEI. CDR3: CATKRGSGLAGGYNEQFF. DNA of the CDR3: TGTGCCACCAAGCGGGGATCCGGACTAGCGGGAGGGTACAATGAGCAGTTCTTC.

For this clone: The same CDR3 arises from other DNA sequences in this sample as well. The genes are TRBV6-5 and TRBJ1-5; no clear D gene. Trimming pared 0 bases from V and 4 bases from J, leaving 7 bases between. This CDR3 is 14 amino acids long. Germline loops: CDR1 MNHEY, CDR2 SVGAGI. As DNA, the CDR3 is TGTGCCAGCAGTTACTCAGAGGGAAATCAGCCCCAGCATTTT. Translating it yields CASSYSEGNQPQHF.

The chain combines TRBV5-4 with TRBJ2-7, with D uncertain. The germline V gene has CDR1 SGHNT and CDR2 YYREEE (reference sequence). Trimming stripped 0 bases from V and 8 bases from J, with 6 bases between. This CDR3 has 11 amino acids. The CDR3 nucleotides are TGTGCCAGCAGCTTGGGAGCGAAGCAGTACTTC. Protein product: CASSLGAKQYF.

The rearrangement uses TRBV9 and TRBJ2-3, with no clear D. CDR1 and CDR2 (germline): SGDLS, YYNGEE. V shed 0 bases and J shed 2 bases, with 10 bases lying between them. CDR3 length: 15 residues. The CDR3 reads CASSVARYITDTQYF. The CDR3 region has the DNA TGTGCCAGCAGCGTAGCACGGTATATCACAGATACGCAGTATTTT. Looking up the rest from reference TRBV9 and TRBJ2-3 gives the full variable domain: DSGVTQTPKHLITATGQRVTLRCSPRSGDLSVYWYQQSLDQGLQFLIQYYNGEERAKGNILERFSAQQFPDLHSELNLSSLELGDSALYFCASSVARYITDTQYFGPGTRLTVL.

The V and J genes are TRBV19 and TRBJ2-7; the D is unclear. The V gene's germline CDR1 is LNHDA and CDR2 SQIVND (reference sequence). V gave up 3 bases and J gave up 7 bases, with 19 bases separating them. The CDR3 runs 15 residues. CDR3 DNA sequence: TGTGCCAGTAGTATTCCAGAGACCAACTACGGGGAGCAGTACTTC. This gives the protein CASSIPETNYGEQYF.

This chain connects TRBV7-7 to TRBJ2-1, with a weak D call TRBD2 (5 bases). The CDR3 is 15 residues long. V lost 2 bases and J lost 3, with 11 bases in between. The V gene's germline CDR1 is SSHAT and CDR2 FNYEAQ (reference sequence). The CDR3 is CASSLFEGDYNEQFF. CDR3 coding DNA: TGTGCCAGCAGCTTATTTGAGGGAGACTACAATGAGCAGTTCTTC.

The chain combines TRBV9 with TRBJ2-5; the D gene is possibly TRBD1 (5 bases). This CDR3 has 14 amino acids. V gave up 0 bases and J gave up 5 bases, with 11 bases separating them. From germline, CDR1 is SGDLS and CDR2 YYNGEE. The CDR3 spells CASSVGQGPETQYF. For the CDR3, the DNA is TGTGCCAGCAGCGTAGGGCAGGGTCCGGAGACCCAGTACTTC.

The chain links TRBV19 to TRBJ2-2; the D gene is possibly TRBD2 (6 bases). This CDR3 is built from 15 residues. V lost 3 bases to trimming and J lost 4 bases, with 12 bases between them. The germline V gene has CDR1 LNHDA and CDR2 SQIVND (reference sequence). The CDR3 sequence: CASSIAGPGTGELFF. In DNA form, the CDR3 reads TGTGCCAGTAGTATTGCGGGGCCTGGCACCGGGGAGCTGTTTTTT.

The chain uses TRBV4-1 and TRBJ1-1; perhaps TRBD1 as D (5 bases). V was trimmed by 3 bases and J by 10 bases, leaving 15 bases between them. Germline V gene lookup returns CDR1 MGHRA and CDR2 YSYEKL. The CDR3 has 13 residues. This CDR3 reads CASSQGIGGGAFF. In DNA form, the CDR3 reads TGCGCCAGCAGCCAGGGAATTGGGGGGGGAGCTTTCTTT.

The chain is built from TRBV7-9 and TRBJ2-3, with no clear D. The CDR3 consists of 12 residues. V was cut by 1 base and J by 5 bases, with 4 bases left in between. Per the germline V gene, CDR1 is SEHNR and CDR2 is FQNEAQ (reference sequence). CDR3 loop: CASSLDGDTQYF. In DNA form, the CDR3 reads TGTGCCAGCAGCTTAGATGGAGATACGCAGTATTTT.

The chain joins TRBV4-3 to TRBJ2-1, with 7 bases aligning to TRBD2. V lost 2 bases, J lost 2 bases, and 6 bases stayed unmatched. Germline CDR1 LGHNA, CDR2 YSLEER. The CDR3 length is 16 residues. The CDR3 region is CASSQSAGITYNEQFF. CDR3 nucleotide sequence: TGCGCCAGCAGCCAATCAGCGGGGATAACCTACAATGAGCAGTTCTTC.